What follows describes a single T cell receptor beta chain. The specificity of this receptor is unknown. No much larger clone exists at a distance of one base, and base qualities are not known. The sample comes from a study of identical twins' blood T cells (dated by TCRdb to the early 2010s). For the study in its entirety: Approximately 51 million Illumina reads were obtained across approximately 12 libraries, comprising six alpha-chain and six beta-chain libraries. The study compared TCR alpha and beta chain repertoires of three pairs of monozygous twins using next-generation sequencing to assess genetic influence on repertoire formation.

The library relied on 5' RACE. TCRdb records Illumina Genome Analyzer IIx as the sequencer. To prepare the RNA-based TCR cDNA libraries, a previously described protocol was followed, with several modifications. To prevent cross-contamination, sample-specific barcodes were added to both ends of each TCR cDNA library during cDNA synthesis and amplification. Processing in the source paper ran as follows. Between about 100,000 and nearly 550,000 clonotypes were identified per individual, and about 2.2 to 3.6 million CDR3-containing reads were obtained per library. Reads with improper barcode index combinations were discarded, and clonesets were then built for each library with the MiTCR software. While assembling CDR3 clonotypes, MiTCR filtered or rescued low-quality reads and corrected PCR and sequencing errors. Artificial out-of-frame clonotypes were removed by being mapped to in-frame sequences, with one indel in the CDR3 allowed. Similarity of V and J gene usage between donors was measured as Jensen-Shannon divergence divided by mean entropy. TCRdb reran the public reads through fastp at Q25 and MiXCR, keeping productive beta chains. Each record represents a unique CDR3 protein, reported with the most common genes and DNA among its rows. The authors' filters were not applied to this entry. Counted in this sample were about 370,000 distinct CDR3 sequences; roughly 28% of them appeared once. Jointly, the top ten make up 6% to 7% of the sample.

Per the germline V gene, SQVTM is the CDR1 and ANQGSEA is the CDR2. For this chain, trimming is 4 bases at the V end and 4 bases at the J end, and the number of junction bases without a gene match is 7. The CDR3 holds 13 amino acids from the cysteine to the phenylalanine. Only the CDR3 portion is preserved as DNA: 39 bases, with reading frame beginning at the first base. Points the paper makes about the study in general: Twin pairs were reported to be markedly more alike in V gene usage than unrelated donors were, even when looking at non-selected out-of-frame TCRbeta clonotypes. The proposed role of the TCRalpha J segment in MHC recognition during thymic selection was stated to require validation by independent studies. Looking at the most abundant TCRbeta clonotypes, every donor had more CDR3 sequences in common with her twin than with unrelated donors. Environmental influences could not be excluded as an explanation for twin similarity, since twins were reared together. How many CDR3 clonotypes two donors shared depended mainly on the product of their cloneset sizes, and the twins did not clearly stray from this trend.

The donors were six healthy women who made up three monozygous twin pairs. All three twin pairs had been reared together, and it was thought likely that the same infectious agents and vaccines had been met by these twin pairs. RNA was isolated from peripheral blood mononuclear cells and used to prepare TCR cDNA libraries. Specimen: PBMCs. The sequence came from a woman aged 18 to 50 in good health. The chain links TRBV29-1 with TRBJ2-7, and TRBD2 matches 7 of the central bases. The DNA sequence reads TGCAGCGTTGGAATCCCGGGAGGATACGAGCAGTACTTC. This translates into CSVGIPGGYEQYF.